The source of this T cell receptor beta chain is a study of naive and memory T cell subsets. The CDR3 loop spans 9 amino acids. Germline CDR1 and CDR2: SQVTM and ANQGSEA. V shed 8 bases and J shed 3 bases, with 5 bases lying between them. CD4+ T cell IFNgamma after overnight CMV lysate exposure gave donor CMV status. Cells stained for CD3, CD4, CD8, CD45RA and CD27 were sorted into four subsets. An equimolar mix of two oligonucleotides served as the beta constant-region primer for TRBC1 and TRBC2. Using its own MiXCR run on the UMI-ligation and nested PCR reads, TCRdb lists one record per CDR3 protein. The data show some 87,000 distinct CDR3 sequences, with more than 6.5% seen just once and roughly 1.6% held by the top ten. This clonotype was observed at least ten times.

This sequence originates from a human donor in good health. The rearrangement links TRBV29-1 to TRBJ2-7; D call uncertain. Specimen: central memory CD4+ T cells from blood. Here the CDR3 DNA reads TGCAGCCCCCACTACGAGCAGTACTTC. It yields the protein CSPHYEQYF.